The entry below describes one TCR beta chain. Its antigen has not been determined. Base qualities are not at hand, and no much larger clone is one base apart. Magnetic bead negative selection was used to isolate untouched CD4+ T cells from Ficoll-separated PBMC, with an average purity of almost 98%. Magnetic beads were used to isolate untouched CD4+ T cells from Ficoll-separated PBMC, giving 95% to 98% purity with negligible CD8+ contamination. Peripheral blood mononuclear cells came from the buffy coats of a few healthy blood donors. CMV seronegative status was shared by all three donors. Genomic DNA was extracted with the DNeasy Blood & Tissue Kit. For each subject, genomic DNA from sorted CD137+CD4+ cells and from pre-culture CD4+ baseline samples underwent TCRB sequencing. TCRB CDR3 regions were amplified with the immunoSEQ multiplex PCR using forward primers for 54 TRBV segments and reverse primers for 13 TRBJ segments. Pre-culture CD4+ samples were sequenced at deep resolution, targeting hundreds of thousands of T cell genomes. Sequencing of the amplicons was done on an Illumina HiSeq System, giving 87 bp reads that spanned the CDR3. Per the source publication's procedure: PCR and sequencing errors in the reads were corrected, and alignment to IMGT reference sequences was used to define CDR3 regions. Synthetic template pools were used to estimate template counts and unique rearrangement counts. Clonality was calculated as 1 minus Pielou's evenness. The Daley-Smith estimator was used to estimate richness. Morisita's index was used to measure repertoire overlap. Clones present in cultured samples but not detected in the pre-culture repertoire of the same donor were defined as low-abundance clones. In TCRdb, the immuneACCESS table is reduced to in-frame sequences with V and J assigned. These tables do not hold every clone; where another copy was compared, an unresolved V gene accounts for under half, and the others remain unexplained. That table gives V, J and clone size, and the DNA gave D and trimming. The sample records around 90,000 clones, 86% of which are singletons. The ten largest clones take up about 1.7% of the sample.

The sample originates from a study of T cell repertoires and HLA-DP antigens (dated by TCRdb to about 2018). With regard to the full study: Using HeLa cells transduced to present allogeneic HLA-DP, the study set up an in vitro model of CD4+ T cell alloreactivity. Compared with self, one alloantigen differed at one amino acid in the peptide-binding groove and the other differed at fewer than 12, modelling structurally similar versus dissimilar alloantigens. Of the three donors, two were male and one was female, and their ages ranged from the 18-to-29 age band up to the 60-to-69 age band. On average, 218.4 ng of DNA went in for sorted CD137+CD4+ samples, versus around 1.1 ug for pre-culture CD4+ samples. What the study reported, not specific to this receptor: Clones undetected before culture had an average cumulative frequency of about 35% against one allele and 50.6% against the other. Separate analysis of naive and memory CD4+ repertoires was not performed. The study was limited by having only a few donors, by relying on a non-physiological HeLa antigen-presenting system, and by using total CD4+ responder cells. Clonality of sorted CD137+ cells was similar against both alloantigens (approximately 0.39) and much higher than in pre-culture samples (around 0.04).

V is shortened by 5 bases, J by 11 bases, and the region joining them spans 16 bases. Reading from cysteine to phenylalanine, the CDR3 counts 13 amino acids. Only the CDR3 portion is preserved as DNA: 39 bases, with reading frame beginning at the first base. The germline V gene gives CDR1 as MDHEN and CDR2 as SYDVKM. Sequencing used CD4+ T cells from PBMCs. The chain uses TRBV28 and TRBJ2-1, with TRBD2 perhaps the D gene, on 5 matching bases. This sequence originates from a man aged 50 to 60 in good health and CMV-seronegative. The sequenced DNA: TGTGCCAGCAGTCCCCGGGATAGGGATCAGCAGTTCTTC. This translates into CASSPRDRDQQFF.